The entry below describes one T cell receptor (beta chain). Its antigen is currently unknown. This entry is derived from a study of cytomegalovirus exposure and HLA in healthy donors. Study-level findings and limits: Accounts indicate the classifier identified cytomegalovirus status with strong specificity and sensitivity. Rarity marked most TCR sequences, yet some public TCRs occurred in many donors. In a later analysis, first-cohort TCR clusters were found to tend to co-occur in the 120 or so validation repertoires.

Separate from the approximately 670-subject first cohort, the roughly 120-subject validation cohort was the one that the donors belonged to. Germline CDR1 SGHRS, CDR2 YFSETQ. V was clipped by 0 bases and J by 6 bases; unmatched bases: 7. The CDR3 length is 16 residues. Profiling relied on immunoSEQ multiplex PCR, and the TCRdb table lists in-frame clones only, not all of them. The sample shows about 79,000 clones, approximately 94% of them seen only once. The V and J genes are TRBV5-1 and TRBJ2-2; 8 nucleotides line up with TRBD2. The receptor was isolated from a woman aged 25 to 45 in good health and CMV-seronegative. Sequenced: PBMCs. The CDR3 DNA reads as TGCGCCAGCAGCTTGGATCGACTAGCGAGGGCCGGGGAGCTGTTTTTT. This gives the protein CASSLDRLARAGELFF.